This entry lists 12 T cell receptor beta chains sequenced from one sample in a study of blood T cells in healthy people across ages. It was with a sample-barcoded 5' primer and a J-beta primer mix that a second PCR of about 6 to 12 cycles was run. TCRdb itself ran the 5' RACE reads through MiXCR, one entry per CDR3 protein. The table has more than 550,000 distinct CDR3 sequences, approximately 22% seen once. The sample comprised blood. All receptors derive from a man between 70 and 80 years old in good health.

This clonotype was observed a handful of times. One end of the junction does not line up with germline, which may come from a read error. This chain links TRBV18 with TRBJ2-7; tentative D call: TRBD2 (6 bases). The CDR3 loop spans 12 amino acids. The V gene's germline CDR1 is KGHSH and CDR2 LQKENI. CDR3: CASSRDSCEQYF. The CDR3 DNA sequence: TGTGCCAGCTCACGGGACTCCTGCGAGCAGTACTTC.

This clonotype was counted a few times. This sequence joins TRBV11-2 and TRBJ1-3, with TRBD1 matching over 9 bases. The V and J ends lost 3 bases and 4 bases, in that order; junction bases with no gene match: 10. Per germline, CDR1 SGHAT and CDR2 FQNNGV. The CDR3 is 17 amino acids. As DNA, the CDR3 is TGTGCCAGCAGCTTCTATCCGGGACAGGGATACGGAAACACCATATATTTT. Protein product: CASSFYPGQGYGNTIYF.

The V and J genes are TRBV9 and TRBJ2-7; 11 nucleotides agree with TRBD1. V shed 0 bases and J 5 bases; nucleotides not matched to a gene: 10. The CDR3 is 17 residues long. Germline-derived CDR1 and CDR2 are SGDLS and YYNGEE. CDR3 protein: CASSVGRGDRGYDEQYF. Written as DNA, the CDR3 is TGTGCCAGCAGCGTAGGTCGGGGGGACAGGGGGTACGACGAGCAGTACTTC.

CDR3 region: CASSLPPGAGTGELFF. In DNA form, the CDR3 reads TGTGCCAGCAGTCTCCCCCCAGGGGCAGGGACCGGGGAGCTGTTTTTT. The rearrangement joins TRBV28 to TRBJ2-2, with D perhaps TRBD1 (6 bases). CDR1 and CDR2 from the germline V gene are MDHEN and SYDVKM. V shed 5 bases and J shed 5 bases, with 18 bases lying between them. The CDR3 runs 16 residues.

This clonotype was seen only a few times. The chain uses TRBV15 and TRBJ2-5; D gene uncertain. V dropped 1 base and J dropped 3 bases, with 9 bases sitting between them. Germline CDR1 is LNHNV and CDR2 is YYDKDF (reference sequence). The CDR3 is 14 amino acids. CDR3 loop: CATSRGDSKETQYF. For the CDR3, the DNA is TGTGCCACCAGCAGAGGAGACTCCAAAGAGACCCAGTACTTC.

This clonotype appeared a few times. The chain is built from TRBV19 and TRBJ2-1; D uncertain. There are 13 residues in the CDR3. The V gene's germline CDR1 is LNHDA and CDR2 SQIVND (reference sequence). V lost 0 bases and J lost 8, with 8 bases in between. CDR3 in DNA: TGTGCCAGTAGTATAGATTTTTGGGATGAGCAGTTCTTC. As protein: CASSIDFWDEQFF. Full variable domain (missing parts from reference TRBV19 and TRBJ2-1): DGGITQSPKYLFRKEGQNVTLSCEQNLNHDAMYWYRQDPGQGLRLIYYSQIVNDFQKGDIAEGYSVSREKKESFPLTVTSAQKNPTAFYLCASSIDFWDEQFFGPGTRLTVL.

The chain has TRBV30 and TRBJ1-2; 7 positions match TRBD1. Germline V gene sequence: CDR1 GTSNPN, CDR2 SVGIG (reference sequence). V lost 2 bases and J lost 6; bases outside the gene matches: 6. The CDR3 length is 13 residues. CDR3 sequence (DNA): TGTGCCTGGAGTCCCGGGACAGTTGATGGCTACACCTTC. This encodes CAWSPGTVDGYTF. Looking up the rest from reference TRBV30 and TRBJ1-2 gives the full variable domain: SQTIHQWPATLVQPVGSPLSLECTVEGTSNPNLYWYRQAAGRGLQLLFYSVGIGQISSEVPQNLSASRPQDRQFILSSKKLLLSDSGFYLCAWSPGTVDGYTFGSGTRLTVV.

This clonotype turned up a few times. The CDR3 coding sequence is TGTGCCAGCAGCGTAGGTAATAGCGGGAACACAGATACGCAGTATTTT. It specifies CASSVGNSGNTDTQYF. This rearrangement joins TRBV9 to TRBJ2-3; 8 nucleotides align to TRBD2. The CDR3 is 16 residues long. The trim removed 0 bases at V and 2 bases at J, leaving 5 bases unmatched. Germline CDR1 and CDR2: SGDLS and YYNGEE.

This clonotype was counted a few times. This chain's CDR3 is CSVTKNRGETQYF. The CDR3 DNA sequence: TGCAGCGTCACTAAGAACAGGGGAGAGACCCAGTACTTC. This chain connects TRBV29-1 to TRBJ2-5, with 7 bases lining up with TRBD1. Germline V gene data show CDR1 as SQVTM and CDR2 as ANQGSEA. This CDR3 has 13 amino acids. The V and J ends lost 6 bases and 4 bases, in that order; junction bases with no gene match: 8.

In its sample, this clonotype was seen many times. This rearrangement joins TRBV12-3 or TRBV12-4 to TRBJ2-5; the D gene is possibly TRBD1 (6 bases). Trimming cost V 6 bases and J 0 bases, with 17 bases left between them. This CDR3 contains 16 residues. This CDR3 reads CASSVTGLGYQETQYF. The CDR3 DNA sequence: TGTGCCAGCAGCGTGACAGGTCTCGGGTACCAAGAGACCCAGTACTTC.

This chain links TRBV15 with TRBJ2-2, with TRBD1 identical over 9 bases. The J segment lost 5 bases and the V segment lost 0 bases, leaving 4 bases of the junction unmatched. Looked up from germline, CDR1 is LNHNV and CDR2 is YYDKDF (reference sequence). The CDR3 is made up of 16 amino acids. Here the CDR3 reads CATSRDRDRVTGELFF. The CDR3 nucleotides are TGTGCCACCAGCAGAGATAGGGACAGGGTGACCGGGGAGCTGTTTTTT.

The gene calls are TRBV20-1 and TRBJ1-5, with D perhaps matching TRBD1 (5 bases). The CDR3 contains 16 residues. The germline V and J ends were trimmed by 1 base and 2 bases, with 15 bases remaining between them. CDR1 and CDR2 from the germline V gene are DFQATT and SNEGSKA (reference sequence). Here the CDR3 DNA reads TGCAGTGCTAGAGCTGGTGGGGGTGGTGGCAATCAGCCCCAGCATTTT. This codes for CSARAGGGGGNQPQHF.